This T cell receptor beta chain comes out of a study of T-cell memory formation after mild COVID-19. Broader study findings: Clones shrinking from day 15 to 85 showed even CD4/CD8 mixes; later expanders tilted CD4+. Some clones that responded were present in memory (sampled pre-infection), which suggests cross-reactive memory joined.

TCRdb re-derived calls from the 5' RACE reads in MiXCR, one entry per CDR3 protein. The data contain about 350,000 distinct CDR3 sequences, around 13% of them singletons. The V and J ends lost 1 base and 1 base respectively, with 5 bases between them. The CDR3 has 15 residues. Per germline, CDR1 SGHTA and CDR2 FQGNSA. This clonotype was detected many times. The antigen is not known. The TCR comes from a young man who had mild COVID-19 (a few samples of this study predate the infection). Cell type and time point are not known. This chain uses TRBV7-2 with TRBJ2-6, with no clear D. Sequenced material: PBMCs or a T cell subset sorted from them (not recorded which). The CDR3 here is CASSLGGSGANVLTF. The CDR3 DNA sequence: TGTGCCAGCAGCTTAGGAGGTTCTGGGGCCAACGTCCTGACTTTC.